This TCR beta chain was retrieved from a study of shared clonotypes between healthy human individuals. The CDR3 extends over 14 amino acids. Trimming cost V 5 bases and J 4 bases; bases outside gene matches: 8. Germline lookup yields CDR1 SGHAT and CDR2 FQDESV (reference sequence). TCRdb's table, derived via immunoSEQ multiplex PCR, lists solely in-frame clones and lacks some. In the table there are millions of clones, 95% of which are singletons. The source is a man in his late teens or twenties in good health. The sample comprised naive CD4+ T cells sorted from blood. Sample subset: CD45RA+ positively selected. The J gene is TRBJ2-7, the V gene TRBV11-1; 7 bases map to TRBD1. CDR3 region: CASSPGQAPYEQYF. DNA for the CDR3: TGTGCCAGCAGCCCCGGACAGGCGCCATACGAGCAGTACTTC.